This TCR beta chain originates from a study of cytomegalovirus exposure and HLA in healthy donors. General study findings and limits: The authors later linked a missense DCLRE1C variant to TCR beta V- and J-gene trimming. Many donors carried some public TCRs, although rarity characterized most TCR sequences.

Notes on this clone: Its matching antigen is unknown.

This CDR3 is 18 amino acids long. Germline V gene lookup returns CDR1 LNHDA and CDR2 SQIVND (reference sequence). V shed 2 bases, J shed 2 bases, and the junction held 10 bases outside the gene matches. 60 Vbeta and 13 Jbeta primers were used in PCR. Only in-frame clones appear in the TCRdb table, and some are missing; sequencing was by immunoSEQ multiplex PCR. The sample has about 130,000 clones; approximately 85% are singletons. Sequencing was performed on PBMCs. The J gene is TRBJ1-5, the V gene TRBV19; TRBD1 matches at 9 bases. This sequence was found in a male donor in good health and CMV-seropositive. The CDR3 protein is CASSIWPGQGSGNQPQHF. DNA of the CDR3: TGTGCCAGTAGTATATGGCCGGGACAGGGATCCGGCAATCAGCCCCAGCATTTT. The whole variable domain, filled in from reference TRBV19 and TRBJ1-5, reads DGGITQSPKYLFRKEGQNVTLSCEQNLNHDAMYWYRQDPGQGLRLIYYSQIVNDFQKGDIAEGYSVSREKKESFPLTVTSAQKNPTAFYLCASSIWPGQGSGNQPQHFGDGTRLSIL.